The rows below give T cell receptor beta chains drawn from one sample of a study of STAT5B mutations in CD4+ large granular lymphocyte leukemia. The data were produced by immunoSEQ multiplex PCR, yet TCRdb's version contains in-frame clones alone and is incomplete. The repertoire holds tens of thousands of clones, with approximately 70% as singletons. The sample consisted of CD4+ T cells from blood buffy coats. Receptor source: a human donor in good health. CDR3s include the opening cysteine and the closing phenylalanine or tryptophan. Clone size is not always given. Where it is, it says once, few, many or a class for expanded clones.

TRBV19 NA CASSIDWGRGQGTEAFF
TRBV19 NA CASSRGTSGGLFQETQYF
TRBV7-2 NA CASSLARDYYGYTF
TRBV19 NA CASSDRFFQETQYF
TRBV5-4 NA CASSLGGRSSYEQYF
TRBV5-1 NA CASSSNSQGNGYTF
TRBV10-3 NA CAISPGQGSGETQYF
TRBV7-7 NA CASSFLGGSGGRTQETQYF
TRBV2 NA CASSVFGSGANVLTF
TRBV30 NA CAWSWTSGSYNEQFF
TRBV7-3 few CASSLNRDTEAFF
TRBV9 few CASSVVVGGRPEAFF
TRBV28 few CASRAPGIAYEQYF
TRBV28 NA CASSVQAREGGYTF
TRBV19 NA CASSTPGRTGELFF
TRBV2 few CASSDDQGDYGYTF
TRBV10-3 NA CAISEPRTLHYEQYF
TRBV21-1 NA CASSKAGGPGGSQETQYF
TRBV7-2 few CASSLQGTTNTEAFF
TRBV15 NA CATSRGGTGGYNEQFF
TRBV5-1 NA CASSWGSHYEQYF
TRBV5-1 few CASSLSEISGANVLTF